A single TCR beta chain is shown here with its context. This clonotype was detected once. This clone's antigen is unknown. An end of the junction does not agree with germline; a read error may underlie this. The data derive from a study of blood T cells in healthy people across ages (dated by TCRdb to 2015 to 2017). Regarding the research as a whole: Template switching captured roughly one uniquely barcoded TCR beta cDNA molecule per two T cells in model experiments. Four age groups were formed from the donors: young (average approximately 16 years), middle-aged (approximately 41), aged (roughly 58) and long-lived (roughly 88). For two donors (one aged 18 to 30 and one aged 80 or older), the study analyzed two additional independent replicas of 1 million unique cDNA reads from the same blood draw. Donors of different ages were randomly distributed across sequencing lanes to avoid experimental bias. Age-related changes in TCR beta repertoire diversity were measured in the study by deep sequencing normalized with unique cDNA molecular identifiers. What the study reported, not specific to this receptor: Conclusive comparison of naive and antigen-experienced compartments was prevented by the profiling of bulk unsorted PBMCs. Because the CMV infection status of the donors was unknown, age-related changes in expanded clonotypes may potentially have been confounded. Observed TCR beta diversity per million T cells fell roughly linearly with age, and a significant reduction was already apparent by age about 36. There was a strong correlation between observed TCR beta diversity and the percentage of naive T cells measured by flow cytometry. Compared with the aged group, the long-lived group had more naive CD4+ T cells, fewer expanded clones and increased TCR diversity, a pattern suggesting age selection. Estimates of total diversity based on one million sequenced T cells were considered lower bounds and underestimates.

The library relied on 5' RACE. Data came from an Illumina HiSeq 2500. A second PCR of roughly 6 to 11 cycles was performed with a sample-barcoded 5' primer and a J-beta primer mix. Each TCR beta cDNA molecule received a unique molecular identifier from a template-switch 5' adaptor carrying 12 random nucleotides. Each sample yielded at least 3 million CDR3-containing paired-end reads. First-strand cDNA synthesis was performed from all RNA using the Mint cDNA synthesis kit, with priming by a TRBC-specific oligonucleotide. After uracil-DNA glycosylase treatment, a first 18-cycle PCR used universal primers M1SS and BC2_uni_R on all cDNA. Under the source paper's analysis protocol: Normalization of each sample was performed by random selection of 1 million high-quality reads, each carrying a distinct molecular identifier. Instead of being binned into consensus sequences, reads with shared molecular identifiers were discarded. MiTCR, with a Q25 quality threshold and the strictest error-elimination algorithm, was used for CDR3 identification, clonotype clustering and error correction. A nonparametric unseen species model using Euler transformation provided a lower-bound estimate of total TCR beta diversity. TCRdb reran the public reads through fastp at Q25 and MiXCR, keeping productive beta chains. For every CDR3 protein sequence, its rows merge into one entry that carries the most common genes and DNA. TCRdb, not the authors, supplied the V and J calls. A total of 1.5 million to 2 million distinct CDR3 sequences appear in this sample, roughly 32% of them only once. Jointly, the top ten make up 11% of the sample.

The CDR3 runs 14 amino acids, cysteine and phenylalanine included. Only the CDR3 portion is preserved as DNA: 42 bases, with reading frame beginning at the first base. As encoded in the germline V gene (reference sequence), CDR1 is DFQATT while CDR2 is SNEGSKA. Systemically healthy Caucasian individuals from Russia, approximately 39 in total and aged about 6 to 95 years, were included as donors. Ten milliliters of peripheral blood were drawn from each donor into EDTA-treated Vacutainer tubes. PBMCs were isolated by Ficoll-Paque density-gradient centrifugation, with at least 6 million obtained per sample. Trizol reagent was used to extract total RNA from the PBMCs, yielding at least 5 micrograms per sample. The percentages of naive CD45RAhigh/CD27high T cells were determined by flow cytometry on a PBMC aliquot from every donor.

Source material: blood. The chain is made from TRBV20-1 and TRBJ2-1; 8 of the junction bases match TRBD2. The receptor was isolated from a woman in her 30s in good health. The nucleotide sequence reads as follows: TGCAGTGCAAGCGGGAGTTTGGTCTACTATGAGCAGTTCTTC. The encoded protein is CSASGSLVYYEQFF.